This TCR beta chain was captured by sequencing in a study of T cell responses to AZD1222 COVID-19 vaccine. The CDR3 runs to 14 residues. Looked up from germline, CDR1 is SGHTA and CDR2 is FQGNSA. The V and J ends lost 5 bases and 0 bases, in that order; junction bases with no gene match: 4. Assay: immunoSEQ multiplex PCR; the TCRdb copy retains only in-frame clones and omits some. The sample gives over 100,000 clones, approximately 88% of which show up once; about 6% is in the top ten. This clone was counted a single time. Its target is not known. Study-wide points: In the spike-specific TCR repertoire, nearly half reportedly target unmutated variant regions.

The rearrangement links TRBV7-2 to TRBJ2-7; the match to TRBD1 covers 7 bases. Material: peripheral blood, obtained on day 0 of AZD1222 vaccination. The receptor was derived from an adult in good health. Here the CDR3 DNA reads TGTGCCAGCAGCCCGAGGACAGGCTCCTACGAGCAGTACTTC. It codes for CASSPRTGSYEQYF.